This record covers a single TCR beta chain. This clonotype came up a few times. This receptor's antigen is unknown. No much larger clone is present one base from it, and per-base qualities are unavailable. CDR1 and CDR2 (LGHNT, FRNRAP) derive from the germline V gene. V and J lose 11 bases and 1 base, and a span of 14 bases separates them. From the cysteine up to the phenylalanine, the CDR3 has a length of 13 residues. The read is trimmed to its CDR3 DNA, 39 bases read in frame from base 1. This record belongs to a study of human T cells and chemical hapten exposure (dated by TCRdb to 2020 to 2022). A note on the overall study: For sensitization, 2% DPC in acetone was applied to an approximately 2 cm by approximately 2 cm area of upper inner arm skin. The study tracked peripheral blood TCR repertoire changes in vivo during primary and secondary sensitization to the hapten diphenylcyclopropenone (DPC) in alopecia patients. Blood samples were taken from patients before sensitization (week 0) and at 2, 6 and about 24 weeks after DPC sensitization. The libraries were sequenced as a pool, and the TCR yield per sample differed mostly because of small variations in library volumes within the pool. Patch testing was performed on the upper back with Finn chambers containing 0.01% DPC, and the patch tests were scored after 6 days according to International Contact Dermatitis Research Group standards. Alopecia areata with under or over 50% scalp involvement, alopecia totalis and alopecia universalis were represented in the patient cohort, which was mostly female. Patients additionally received weekly therapeutic DPC doses to the scalp throughout the roughly 24-week study period. Blood for TCR sequencing was provided by twenty-nine alopecia patients at one to four time points (pre-sensitization, 2, 6 and 24 weeks). The investigation overall reported the following: Repeated subsampling changed both the strength of the expansion versus patch-test correlation and the threshold at which the correlation became significant. Patch test score correlated positively with the number of PT1 expanded TCRs, reaching significance at thresholds 8, 16 and 32 but not at 4. The number of TCRs above 1 in 1000 frequency did not change with DPC sensitization; there was no evidence of global repertoire structure alterations. Significantly more large CDR3 similarity clusters were formed by expanded TCRs than by pre-sensitization or healthy control sets, consistent with antigen-driven responses. Because every patient had alopecia, a presumed autoimmune disease, the patients' immune response might differ from that of healthy individuals.

Taken with the paper, the label for time point translates to: pre-sensitization, week 0. This sample's treatment or condition label indicates: therapeutic diphenylcyclopropenone sensitization with weekly scalp DPC. Blood at each patch-test visit was drawn before the patch test was applied. Patients were eligible if aged 18 to 70, diagnosed with alopecia and judged suitable for DPC therapy, and pregnant patients were excluded. Total RNA was extracted from unfractionated whole blood collected in Tempus Blood RNA tubes. Libraries were prepared through RACE. Instrument on record: NextSeq 500. Library preparation attached unique molecular identifiers to individual cDNA molecules for quantitative, reproducible TCR counting. For every blood RNA sample, sequencing covered both the TCR alpha and TCR beta chains. In the paper's pipeline: Samples had a median of roughly 91,000 TCRs, with a range from 23,224 to 690,600. V, J and CDR3 annotation of the TCR reads was carried out using the Decombinator software suite. For PS versus PT1 abundance plots, all samples were subsampled to the same number of TCRs (28,000). TCRs were defined as expanded if absent before sensitization and observed at least eight times at the 2-week time point. The raw public reads went through TCRdb reprocessing: fastp at Q25, MiXCR clone calling, in-frame beta chains kept. Every CDR3 protein is listed once, alongside the most common genes and DNA of its rows. What appears here as the V and J calls and clone size reflects TCRdb's work, not the paper's. This sample lists about 350,000 distinct CDR3 sequences; about 5% were detected once. The ten largest clones add up to approximately 8.2% of the sample.

The starting material was whole blood, obtained in connection with sensitization to the hapten diphenylcyclopropenone (DPC). The sequence is built from TRBV12-5 and TRBJ1-1; a tentative D match to TRBD1 spans 5 bases. The receptor's source is a woman aged 18-29 years with alopecia areata. Some clones in this sample may be carry-over from other donors' samples. The CDR3 region reads CASRGGSNTEAFF. The nucleotide sequence reads TGTGCTTCCCGGGGGGGATCGAACACTGAAGCTTTCTTT.